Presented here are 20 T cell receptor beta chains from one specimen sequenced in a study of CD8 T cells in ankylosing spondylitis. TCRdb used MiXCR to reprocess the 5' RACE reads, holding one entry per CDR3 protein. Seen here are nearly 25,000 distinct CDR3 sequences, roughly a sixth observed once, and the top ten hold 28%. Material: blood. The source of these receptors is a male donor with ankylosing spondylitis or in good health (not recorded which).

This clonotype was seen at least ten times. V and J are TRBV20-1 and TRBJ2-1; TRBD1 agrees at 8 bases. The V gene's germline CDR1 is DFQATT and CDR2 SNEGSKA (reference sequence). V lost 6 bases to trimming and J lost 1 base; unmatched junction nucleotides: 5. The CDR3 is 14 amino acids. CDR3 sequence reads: CSAPQGASYNEQFF. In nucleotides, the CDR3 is TGCAGTGCGCCCCAGGGGGCGTCCTACAATGAGCAGTTCTTC.

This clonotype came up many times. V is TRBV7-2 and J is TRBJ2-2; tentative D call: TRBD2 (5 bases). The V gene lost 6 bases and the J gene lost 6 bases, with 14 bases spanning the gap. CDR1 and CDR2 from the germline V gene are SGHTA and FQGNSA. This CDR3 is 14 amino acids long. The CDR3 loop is CASSPEGLSGELFF. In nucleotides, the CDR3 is TGTGCCAGCAGTCCTGAAGGACTTTCCGGGGAGCTGTTTTTT.

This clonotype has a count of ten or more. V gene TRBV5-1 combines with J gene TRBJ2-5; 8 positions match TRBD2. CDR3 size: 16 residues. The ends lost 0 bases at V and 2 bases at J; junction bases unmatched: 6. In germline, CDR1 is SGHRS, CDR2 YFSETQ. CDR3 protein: CASSLGPAGVQETQYF. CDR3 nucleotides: TGCGCCAGCAGCTTGGGCCCAGCGGGGGTTCAAGAGACCCAGTACTTC. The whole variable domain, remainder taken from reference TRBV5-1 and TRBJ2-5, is KAGVTQTPRYLIKTRGQQVTLSCSPISGHRSVSWYQQTPGQGLQFLFEYFSETQRNKGNFPGRFSGRQFSNSRSEMNVSTLELGDSALYLCASSLGPAGVQETQYFGPGTRLLVL.

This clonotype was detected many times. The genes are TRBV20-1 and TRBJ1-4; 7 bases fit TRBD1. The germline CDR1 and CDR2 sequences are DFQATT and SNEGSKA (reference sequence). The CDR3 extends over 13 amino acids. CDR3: CSGGGPTNEKLFF. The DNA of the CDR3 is TGCAGCGGAGGGGGCCCAACTAATGAAAAACTGTTTTTT.

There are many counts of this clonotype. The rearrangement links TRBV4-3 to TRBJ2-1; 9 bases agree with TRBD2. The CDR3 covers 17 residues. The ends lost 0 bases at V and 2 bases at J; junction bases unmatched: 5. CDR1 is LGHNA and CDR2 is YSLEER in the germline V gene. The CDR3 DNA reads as TGCGCCAGCAGCCAAGAACCAGCGGGAGGTCCCTACAATGAGCAGTTCTTC. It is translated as CASSQEPAGGPYNEQFF.

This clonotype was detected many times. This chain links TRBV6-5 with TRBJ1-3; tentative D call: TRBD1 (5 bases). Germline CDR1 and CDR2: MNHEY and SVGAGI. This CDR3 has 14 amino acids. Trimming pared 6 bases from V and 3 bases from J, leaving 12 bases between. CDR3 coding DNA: TGTGCCAGCAGGGTCAGGGCGCGTGGAAACACCATATATTTT. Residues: CASRVRARGNTIYF.

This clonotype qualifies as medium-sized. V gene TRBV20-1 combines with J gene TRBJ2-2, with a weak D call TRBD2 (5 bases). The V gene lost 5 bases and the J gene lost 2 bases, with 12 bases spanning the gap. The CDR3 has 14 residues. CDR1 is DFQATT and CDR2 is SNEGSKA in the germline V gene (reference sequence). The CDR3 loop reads CSALALANTGELFF. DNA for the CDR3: TGCAGTGCTCTGGCCCTAGCCAACACCGGGGAGCTGTTTTTT.

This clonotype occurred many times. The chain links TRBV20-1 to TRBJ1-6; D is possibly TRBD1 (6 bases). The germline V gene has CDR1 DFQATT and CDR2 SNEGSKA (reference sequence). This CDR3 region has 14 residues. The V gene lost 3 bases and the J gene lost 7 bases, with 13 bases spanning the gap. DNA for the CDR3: TGCAGTGCTAGCTGGCAGGGGTTAAATTCACCCCTCCACTTT. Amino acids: CSASWQGLNSPLHF.

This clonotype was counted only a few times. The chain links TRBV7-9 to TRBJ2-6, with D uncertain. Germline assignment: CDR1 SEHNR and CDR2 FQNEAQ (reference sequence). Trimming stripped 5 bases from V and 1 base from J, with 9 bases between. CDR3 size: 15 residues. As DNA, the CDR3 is TGTGCCAGCAGCCGGGTTGGTTCTGGGGCCAACGTCCTGACTTTC. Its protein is CASSRVGSGANVLTF.

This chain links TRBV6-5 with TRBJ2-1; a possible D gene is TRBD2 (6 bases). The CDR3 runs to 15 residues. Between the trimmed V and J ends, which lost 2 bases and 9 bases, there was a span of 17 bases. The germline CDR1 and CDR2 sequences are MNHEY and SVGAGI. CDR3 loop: CASSYESSAMGEQFF. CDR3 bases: TGTGCCAGCAGTTACGAGTCTAGCGCCATGGGTGAGCAGTTCTTC.

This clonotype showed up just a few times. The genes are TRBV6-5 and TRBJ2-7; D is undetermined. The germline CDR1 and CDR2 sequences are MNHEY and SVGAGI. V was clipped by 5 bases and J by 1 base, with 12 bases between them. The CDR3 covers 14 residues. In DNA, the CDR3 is TGTGCCAGCAGTCCGGCAGCTAGATCCTACGAGCAGTACTTC. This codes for CASSPAARSYEQYF.

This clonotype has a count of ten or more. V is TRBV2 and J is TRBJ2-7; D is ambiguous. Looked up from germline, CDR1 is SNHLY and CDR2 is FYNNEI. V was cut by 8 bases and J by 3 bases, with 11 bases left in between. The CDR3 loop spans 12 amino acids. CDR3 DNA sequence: TGTGCCAGCTGTTTAGACATCTACGAGCAGTACTTC. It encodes CASCLDIYEQYF. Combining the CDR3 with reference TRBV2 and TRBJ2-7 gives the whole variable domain EPEVTQTPSHQVTQMGQEVILRCVPISNHLYFYWYRQILGQKVEFLVSFYNNEISEKSEIFDDQFSVERPDGSNFTLKIRSTKLEDSAMYFCASCLDIYEQYFGPGTRLTVT.

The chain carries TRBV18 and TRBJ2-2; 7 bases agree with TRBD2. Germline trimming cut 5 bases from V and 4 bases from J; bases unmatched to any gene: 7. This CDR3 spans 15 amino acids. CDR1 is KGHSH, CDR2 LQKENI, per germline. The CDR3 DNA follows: TGTGCCAGCTCAACCACCGGGACTACCACCGGGGAGCTGTTTTTT. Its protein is CASSTTGTTTGELFF.

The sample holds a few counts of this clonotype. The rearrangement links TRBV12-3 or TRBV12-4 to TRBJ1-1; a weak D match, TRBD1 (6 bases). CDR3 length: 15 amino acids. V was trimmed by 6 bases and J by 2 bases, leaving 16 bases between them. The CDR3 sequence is CASRQPGTRNTEAFF. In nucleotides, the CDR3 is TGTGCCAGCAGGCAGCCCGGGACACGCAACACTGAAGCTTTCTTT.

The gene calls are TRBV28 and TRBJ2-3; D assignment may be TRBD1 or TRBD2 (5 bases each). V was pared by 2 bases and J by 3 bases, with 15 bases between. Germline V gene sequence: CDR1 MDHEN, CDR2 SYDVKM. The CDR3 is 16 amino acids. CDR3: CASSLRWDGSTDTQYF. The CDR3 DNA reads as TGTGCCAGCAGTTTACGCTGGGACGGATCGACAGATACGCAGTATTTT. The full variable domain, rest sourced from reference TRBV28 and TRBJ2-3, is DVKVTQSSRYLVKRTGEKVFLECVQDMDHENMFWYRQDPGLGLRLIYFSYDVKMKEKGDIPEGYSVSREKKERFSLILESASTNQTSMYLCASSLRWDGSTDTQYFGPGTRLTVL.

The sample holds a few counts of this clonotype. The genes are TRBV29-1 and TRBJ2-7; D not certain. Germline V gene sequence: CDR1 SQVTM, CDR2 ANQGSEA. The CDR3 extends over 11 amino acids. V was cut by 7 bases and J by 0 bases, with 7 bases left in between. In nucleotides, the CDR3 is TGCAGCGGAAGCGACTCCTACGAGCAGTACTTC. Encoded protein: CSGSDSYEQYF.

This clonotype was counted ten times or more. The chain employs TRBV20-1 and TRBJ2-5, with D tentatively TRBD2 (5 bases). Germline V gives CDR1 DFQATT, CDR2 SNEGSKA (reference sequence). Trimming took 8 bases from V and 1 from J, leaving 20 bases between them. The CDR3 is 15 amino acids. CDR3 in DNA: TGCAGTTGTAAAGATTCCCGGGGTCTCCAAGAGACCCAGTACTTC. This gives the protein CSCKDSRGLQETQYF.

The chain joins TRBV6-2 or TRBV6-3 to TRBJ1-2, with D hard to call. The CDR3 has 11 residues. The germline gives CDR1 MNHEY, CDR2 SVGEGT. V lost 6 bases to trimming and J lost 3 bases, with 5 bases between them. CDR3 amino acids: CASRSDYGYTF. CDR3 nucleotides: TGTGCCAGCAGGTCAGACTATGGCTACACCTTC.

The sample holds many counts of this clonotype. Written as DNA, the CDR3 is TGTGCCAGCAGCGGACAGGGGGCTGATGAAAAACTGTTTTTT. As protein: CASSGQGADEKLFF. V gene TRBV12-3 or TRBV12-4 combines with J gene TRBJ1-4; 11 bases align to TRBD1. V was pared by 6 bases and J by 6 bases, with 3 bases of the junction left unmatched. The CDR3 consists of 14 residues.

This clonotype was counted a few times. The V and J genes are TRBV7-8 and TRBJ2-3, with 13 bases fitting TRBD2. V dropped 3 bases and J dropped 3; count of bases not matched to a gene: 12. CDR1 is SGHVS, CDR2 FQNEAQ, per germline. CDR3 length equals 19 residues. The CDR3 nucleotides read TGTGCCAGCAGCTTCACCATCGGACTAGCGGGGGCCAATACAGATACGCAGTATTTT. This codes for CASSFTIGLAGANTDTQYF.